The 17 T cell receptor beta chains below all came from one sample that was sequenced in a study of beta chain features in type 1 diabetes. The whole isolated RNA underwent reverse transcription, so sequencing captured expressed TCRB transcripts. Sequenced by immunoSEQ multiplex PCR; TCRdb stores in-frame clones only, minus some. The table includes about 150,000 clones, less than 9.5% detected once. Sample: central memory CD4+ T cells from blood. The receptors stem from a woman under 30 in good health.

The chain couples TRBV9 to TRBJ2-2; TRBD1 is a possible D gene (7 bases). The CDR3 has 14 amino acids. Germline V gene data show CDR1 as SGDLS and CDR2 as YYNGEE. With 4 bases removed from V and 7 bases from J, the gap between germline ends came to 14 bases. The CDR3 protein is CASSFRQGGGELFF. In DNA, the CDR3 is TGTGCCAGCAGCTTCCGACAGGGAGGCGGGGAGCTGTTTTTT.

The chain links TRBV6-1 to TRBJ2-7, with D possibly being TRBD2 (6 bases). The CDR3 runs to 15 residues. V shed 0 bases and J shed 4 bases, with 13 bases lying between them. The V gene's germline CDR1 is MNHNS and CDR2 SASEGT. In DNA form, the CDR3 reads TGTGCCAGCAGTGAAGCGGGCGGGGTTCAATACGAGCAGTACTTC. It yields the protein CASSEAGGVQYEQYF.

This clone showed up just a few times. CDR3 sequence reads: CASSLLAATWTGAGELFF. The CDR3 DNA sequence: TGTGCCAGCAGTTTGCTCGCGGCCACTTGGACAGGGGCCGGGGAGCTGTTTTTT. The chain links TRBV27 to TRBJ2-2; 9 positions match TRBD1. The germline CDR1 and CDR2 sequences are MNHEY and SMNVEV (reference sequence). The CDR3 totals 18 residues. The J segment lost 6 bases and the V segment lost 3 bases, leaving 14 bases of the junction unmatched.

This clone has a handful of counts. This chain's CDR3 is CASLYTGSNSPLHF. CDR3 bases: TGTGCCAGTCTATATACAGGGTCGAATTCACCCCTCCACTTT. The V call is TRBV6-5, the J call TRBJ1-6, with a weak D call TRBD1 (6 bases). The V end lost 9 bases, the J end lost 7 bases, and 16 bases lay between the germline ends. This CDR3 spans 14 amino acids. The germline CDR1 and CDR2 sequences are MNHEY and SVGAGI.

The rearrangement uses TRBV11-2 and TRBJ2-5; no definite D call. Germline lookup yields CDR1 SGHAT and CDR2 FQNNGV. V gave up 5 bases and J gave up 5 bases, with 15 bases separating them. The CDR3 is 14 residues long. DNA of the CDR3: TGTGCCAGCAGCCTAAACCCAACCTCGGAGACCCAGTACTTC. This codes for CASSLNPTSETQYF.

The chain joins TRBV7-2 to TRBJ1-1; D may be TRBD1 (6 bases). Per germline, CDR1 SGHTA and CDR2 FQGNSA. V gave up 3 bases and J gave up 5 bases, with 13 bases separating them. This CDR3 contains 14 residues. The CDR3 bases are TGTGCCAGCAGCTTGGGGGCAGGGCGGACTGAAGCTTTCTTT. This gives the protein CASSLGAGRTEAFF.

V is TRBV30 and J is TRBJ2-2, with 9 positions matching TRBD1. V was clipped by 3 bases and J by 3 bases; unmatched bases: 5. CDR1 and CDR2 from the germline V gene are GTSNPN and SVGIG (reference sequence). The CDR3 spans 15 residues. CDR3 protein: CAWRIRDRDTGELFF. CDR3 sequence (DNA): TGTGCCTGGAGGATCCGGGACAGGGACACCGGGGAGCTGTTTTTT.

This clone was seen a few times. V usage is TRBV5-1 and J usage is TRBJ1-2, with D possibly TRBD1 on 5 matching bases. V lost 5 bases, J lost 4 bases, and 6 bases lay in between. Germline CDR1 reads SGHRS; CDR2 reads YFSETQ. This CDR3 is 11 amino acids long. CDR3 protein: CASSTGYGYTF. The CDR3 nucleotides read TGCGCCAGCAGTACAGGCTATGGCTACACCTTC.

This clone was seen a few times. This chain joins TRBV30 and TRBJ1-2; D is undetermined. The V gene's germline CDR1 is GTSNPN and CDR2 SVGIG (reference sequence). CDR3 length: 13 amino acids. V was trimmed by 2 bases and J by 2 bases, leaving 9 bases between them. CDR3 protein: CAWSTQINYGYTF. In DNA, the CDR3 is TGTGCCTGGAGTACACAGATCAACTATGGCTACACCTTC.

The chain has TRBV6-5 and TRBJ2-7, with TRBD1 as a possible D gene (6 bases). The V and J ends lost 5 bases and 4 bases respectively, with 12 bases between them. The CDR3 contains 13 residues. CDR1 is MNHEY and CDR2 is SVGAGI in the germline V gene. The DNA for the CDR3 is TGTGCCAGCAGTCTCAAAGGACAGTACGAGCAGTACTTC. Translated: CASSLKGQYEQYF.

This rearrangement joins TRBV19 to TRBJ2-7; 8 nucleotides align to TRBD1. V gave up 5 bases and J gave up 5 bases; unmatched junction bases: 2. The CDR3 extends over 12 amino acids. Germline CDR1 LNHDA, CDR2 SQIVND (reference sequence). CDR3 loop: CASSSQGDEQYF. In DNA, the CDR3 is TGTGCCAGTAGTTCACAGGGGGACGAGCAGTACTTC.

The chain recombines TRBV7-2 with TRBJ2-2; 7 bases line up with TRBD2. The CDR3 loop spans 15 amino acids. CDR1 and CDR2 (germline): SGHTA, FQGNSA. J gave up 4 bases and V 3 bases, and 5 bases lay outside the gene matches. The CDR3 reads CASSFSGTTTGELFF. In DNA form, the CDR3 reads TGTGCCAGCAGCTTCTCTGGGACTACCACCGGGGAGCTGTTTTTT. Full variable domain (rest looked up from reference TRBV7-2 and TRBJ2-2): GAGVSQSPSNKVTEKGKDVELRCDPISGHTALYWYRQSLGQGLEFLIYFQGNSAPDKSGLPSDRFSAERTGGSVSTLTIQRTQQEDSAVYLCASSFSGTTTGELFFGEGSRLTVL.

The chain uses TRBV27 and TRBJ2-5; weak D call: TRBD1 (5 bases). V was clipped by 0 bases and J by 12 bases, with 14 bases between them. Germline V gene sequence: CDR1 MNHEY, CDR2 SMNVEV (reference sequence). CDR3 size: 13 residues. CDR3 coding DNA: TGTGCCAGCAGTTTATCGGTCGGCAGGGAAAAGTACTTC. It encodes CASSLSVGREKYF.

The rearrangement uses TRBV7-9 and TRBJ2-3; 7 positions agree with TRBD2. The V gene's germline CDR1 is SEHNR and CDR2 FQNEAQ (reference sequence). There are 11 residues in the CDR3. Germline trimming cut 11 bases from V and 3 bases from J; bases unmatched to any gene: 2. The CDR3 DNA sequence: TGTGCCGGGGAGGGGACAGATACGCAGTATTTT. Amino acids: CAGEGTDTQYF.

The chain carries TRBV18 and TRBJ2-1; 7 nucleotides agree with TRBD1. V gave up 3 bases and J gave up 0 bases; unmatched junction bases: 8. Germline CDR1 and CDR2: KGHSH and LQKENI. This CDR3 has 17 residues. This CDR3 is CASSPSRGDSSYNEQFF. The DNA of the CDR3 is TGTGCCAGCTCACCCTCCCGAGGGGACAGCTCCTACAATGAGCAGTTCTTC.

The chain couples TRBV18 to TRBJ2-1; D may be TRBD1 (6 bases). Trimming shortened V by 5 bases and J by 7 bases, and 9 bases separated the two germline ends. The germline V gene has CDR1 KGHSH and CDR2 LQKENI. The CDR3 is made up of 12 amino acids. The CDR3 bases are TGTGCCAGCTCAATGGACAGAAATGAGCAGTTCTTC. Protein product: CASSMDRNEQFF.

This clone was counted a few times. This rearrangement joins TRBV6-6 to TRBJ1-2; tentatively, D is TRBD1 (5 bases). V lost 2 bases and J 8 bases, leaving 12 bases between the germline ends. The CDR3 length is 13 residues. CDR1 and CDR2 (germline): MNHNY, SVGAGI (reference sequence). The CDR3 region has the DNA TGTGCCAGCAGTTACGTGGGCGGGGGAGGCTACACCTTC. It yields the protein CASSYVGGGGYTF.